The clone carrying this TCR beta chain was counted many times. Using RNA transcripts as the source, TCR beta CDR3 regions were amplified. Researchers ran a first-round RT-PCR on the TCR CDR3 using the HTBI primer set. Via MiXCR, TCRdb re-called the multiplex PCR reads, giving one row per CDR3 protein. The data hold nearly 110,000 distinct CDR3 sequences, with more than 15% observed a single time. The entry originates in a study of T cells in Graves' hyperthyroidism and ophthalmopathy. CDR3 size: 13 residues. Germline V gives CDR1 SQVTM, CDR2 ANQGSEA. Losses at the gene ends were 5 bases for V and 5 bases for J; bases not matched to a gene: 8. Criteria for exclusion of patients were uncontrolled infection, other autoimmune disease, pregnancy or lactation.

This chain connects TRBV29-1 to TRBJ1-1, with 7 nucleotides matching TRBD1. The source is a woman aged 50 to 65 with Graves' hyperthyroidism. Sequenced material: blood. For the CDR3, the DNA is TGCAGCGTTAGACAGGGCGGTAGGACTGAAGCTTTCTTT. This encodes CSVRQGGRTEAFF.